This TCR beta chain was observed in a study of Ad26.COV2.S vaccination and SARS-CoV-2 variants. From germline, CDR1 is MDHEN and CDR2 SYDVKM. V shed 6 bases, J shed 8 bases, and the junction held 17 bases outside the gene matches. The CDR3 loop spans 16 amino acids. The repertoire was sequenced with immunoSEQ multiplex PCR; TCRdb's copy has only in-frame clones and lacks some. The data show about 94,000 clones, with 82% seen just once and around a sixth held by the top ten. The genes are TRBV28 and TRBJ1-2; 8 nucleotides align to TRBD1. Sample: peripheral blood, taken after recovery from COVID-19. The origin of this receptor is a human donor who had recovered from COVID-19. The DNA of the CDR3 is TGTGCCAGCAGAGTTTTGGGGCGGACAGGGAATAGCGGCTACACCTTC. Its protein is CASRVLGRTGNSGYTF.